Below are 7 T cell receptor beta chains sequenced from a single sample in a study of CD8 T cell repertoires and HIV-1 epitope variants. Repertoires were generated with immunoSEQ multiplex PCR, while TCRdb's copy carries only in-frame clones and drops some. Of under 6,500 clones in the sample, approximately 65% are singletons; the top ten hold more than 35%. The antigens these receptors bind are not known. Sample: cultured CD8+ T cells derived from PBMCs. Source of these receptors: a male donor with HIV.

As DNA, the CDR3 is TGTGCCAGCAGCTTGGCCTACGACACCGGGGAGCTGTTTTTT. Its protein product is CASSLAYDTGELFF. The gene calls are TRBV5-6 and TRBJ2-2; no firm D call. With 0 bases removed from V and 3 bases from J, the gap between germline ends came to 6 bases. In germline, CDR1 is SGHDT, CDR2 YYEEEE. The CDR3 contains 14 residues.

The chain uses TRBV27 and TRBJ2-5; D is possibly TRBD1 (6 bases). V lost 3 bases and J lost 4, with 15 bases in between. The CDR3 loop spans 15 amino acids. Looked up from germline, CDR1 is MNHEY and CDR2 is SMNVEV (reference sequence). The CDR3 DNA sequence: TGTGCCAGCAGTTTGTCTACAGGGATGGGAGAGACCCAGTACTTC. Translating it yields CASSLSTGMGETQYF.

The rearrangement uses TRBV6-5 and TRBJ1-2; D gene ambiguous. Germline V lookup: CDR1 MNHEY, CDR2 SVGAGI. Trimming pared 4 bases from V and 6 bases from J, leaving 12 bases between. The CDR3 has 13 amino acids. CDR3 sequence: CASSLHDRDGYTF. The DNA for the CDR3 is TGTGCCAGCAGTTTACACGATCGGGATGGCTACACCTTC.

This clone came up a few times. The chain combines TRBV9 with TRBJ2-3; 8 bases fit TRBD2. This CDR3 has 15 residues. Germline CDR1 and CDR2: SGDLS and YYNGEE. The V gene end was trimmed by 8 bases and the J gene end by 5 bases; junction bases not matched to a gene: 13. The CDR3 region is CASSRGAGAGDTQYF. CDR3 DNA sequence: TGTGCCAGTTCCCGAGGAGCGGGGGCGGGAGATACGCAGTATTTT.

This sequence joins TRBV29-1 and TRBJ2-7; a weak D match, TRBD2 (6 bases). V lost 6 bases and J 4 bases, leaving 13 bases between the germline ends. The CDR3 runs to 12 residues. Germline CDR1 is SQVTM and CDR2 is ANQGSEA. The CDR3 nucleotides are TGCAGCGTGGGGGACTTTGGGTACGAGCAGTACTTC. This encodes CSVGDFGYEQYF.

The J gene is TRBJ1-4, the V gene TRBV30, with 7 bases identical to TRBD1. Germline V lookup: CDR1 GTSNPN, CDR2 SVGIG (reference sequence). Germline trimming cut 0 bases from V and 4 bases from J; bases unmatched to any gene: 5. The CDR3 totals 15 residues. CDR3 sequence reads: CAWSVLQGRNEKLFF. CDR3 coding DNA: TGTGCCTGGAGTGTCCTACAGGGGCGTAATGAAAAACTGTTTTTT.

The chain has TRBV28 and TRBJ2-3, with a possible D match to TRBD2 (5 bases). CDR1 and CDR2 from the germline V gene are MDHEN and SYDVKM. CDR3 length: 15 residues. The V end was cut by 2 bases, the J end by 0 bases, with 9 bases between. In DNA form, the CDR3 reads TGTGCCAGCAGTTTAGGAGCGGTAAGCACAGATACGCAGTATTTT. This gives the protein CASSLGAVSTDTQYF. Based on the CDR3 plus reference TRBV28 and TRBJ2-3, the full variable domain is DVKVTQSSRYLVKRTGEKVFLECVQDMDHENMFWYRQDPGLGLRLIYFSYDVKMKEKGDIPEGYSVSREKKERFSLILESASTNQTSMYLCASSLGAVSTDTQYFGPGTRLTVL.